The rows below give T cell receptor beta chains drawn from one sample of a study of CD8+ T cells in alopecia areata. TCRdb's table, derived via immunoSEQ multiplex PCR, lists solely in-frame clones and lacks some. Among 60,000 to 90,000 clones listed, 66% were seen once. The input for sequencing was CD8+ T cells sorted from blood, taken at week 24, from a patient treated with tofacitinib. These receptors were obtained from a human donor with alopecia areata. Each CDR3 is given with its conserved first and last residue. Fields, in order: D gene, CDR3 length, J gene, clone size, V gene, CDR3 DNA, CDR3 protein. A D gene is named only where the DNA matches it firmly. Clone size, where shown, is once, few, many, or a class for clones that have expanded.

NA,14,TRBJ2-7,NA,TRBV2,TGTGCCAGCAGTGAGGACGGGGGAATCTACGAGCAGTACTTC,CASSEDGGIYEQYF
NA,14,TRBJ1-2,NA,TRBV29-1,TGCAGCGTTGAAGACGGGGACCGAAACTATGGCTACACCTTC,CSVEDGDRNYGYTF
NA,14,TRBJ2-5,NA,TRBV6-6,TGTGCCAGCAAAGGGAGCGATATGGGGGAGACCCAGTACTTC,CASKGSDMGETQYF
TRBD2,13,TRBJ2-7,NA,TRBV29-1,TGCAGCGGCTGGCTAGCGGGGGCCTACGAGCAGTACTTC,CSGWLAGAYEQYF
NA,13,TRBJ2-7,many,TRBV7-6,TGTGCCAGCAGCTCCCTGGGAACCTACGAGCAGTACTTC,CASSSLGTYEQYF
NA,13,TRBJ2-1,few,TRBV28,TGTGCCAGCAGTTCCCGCACTTACAATGAGCAGTTCTTC,CASSSRTYNEQFF
NA,19,TRBJ2-5,few,TRBV5-6,TGTGCCAGCAGCTTGGTCCCCTGGGGAGTGAGCATTAAACAAGAGACCCAGTACTTC,CASSLVPWGVSIKQETQYF
NA,13,TRBJ1-1,NA,TRBV30,TGTGCCTGGAGTGTGGCCGTTACCTTAGAAGCTTTCTTT,CAWSVAVTLEAFF
NA,11,TRBJ2-1,NA,TRBV28,TGTGCCAGCAACCAGTACAATGAGCAGTTCTTC,CASNQYNEQFF
TRBD1,17,TRBJ2-7,NA,TRBV4-3,TGCGCCAGCAGCCAAGATTTTGCAGGGGGTTATTTGTACGAGCAGTACTTC,CASSQDFAGGYLYEQYF
NA,11,TRBJ2-7,NA,TRBV28,TGTGCCAGCAGTTTCCCTGGCGAGCAGTACTTC,CASSFPGEQYF
TRBD1,15,TRBJ1-5,NA,TRBV18,TGTGCCAGCTCACTCAACGACAGGGGTGGACAGCCCCAGCATTTT,CASSLNDRGGQPQHF
NA,12,TRBJ1-5,NA,TRBV28,TGTGCCAGCAGTCCCGGGGTGAGGCCCCAGCATTTT,CASSPGVRPQHF
NA,15,TRBJ1-1,NA,TRBV29-1,TGCAGCGTCCATCTCCTGTCAGGTCGGTGGACTGAAGCTTTCTTT,CSVHLLSGRWTEAFF
TRBD1,13,TRBJ1-1,NA,TRBV30,TGTGCCTGGGGGACAGGGGTCGGCACTGAAGCTTTCTTT,CAWGTGVGTEAFF
NA,15,TRBJ1-1,NA,TRBV5-1,TGCGCCAGCAGCTTCCATGCACATGGAGGTACTGAAGCTTTCTTT,CASSFHAHGGTEAFF
TRBD1,15,TRBJ2-2,NA,TRBV27,TGTGCCAGCAGCCCAGGGACAGGGGGTACCGGGGAGCTGTTTTTT,CASSPGTGGTGELFF
TRBD2,16,TRBJ2-1,few,TRBV28,TGTGCCAGCAGTTCCAAGTGGACTAGCGGGAACGACGAGCAGTTCTTC,CASSSKWTSGNDEQFF
NA,16,TRBJ1-4,few,TRBV7-9,TGTGCCAGCAGCTCACGGGACGTAGCAACTAATGAAAAACTGTTTTTT,CASSSRDVATNEKLFF
NA,12,TRBJ2-2,NA,TRBV29-1,TGCAGCGCCTACTTCCCCACCGGGGAGCTGTTTTTT,CSAYFPTGELFF
NA,17,TRBJ2-5,NA,TRBV5-1,TGCGCCAGCAGCTCACCCCCGGACAGACCGATACAAGAGACCCAGTACTTC,CASSSPPDRPIQETQYF
NA,14,TRBJ1-2,NA,TRBV4-3,TGCGCCAGCAGCCAAGATATGCGGGGGCATGGCTACACCTTC,CASSQDMRGHGYTF
NA,15,TRBJ2-1,NA,TRBV5-6,TGTGCCAGCAGCCCAGACAGGTTCTCCTACAATGAGCAGTTCTTC,CASSPDRFSYNEQFF
TRBD2,14,TRBJ2-3,NA,TRBV30,TGTGCCTGGAGGTTTAGCGGGAGGAAAGATACGCAGTATTTT,CAWRFSGRKDTQYF
NA,11,TRBJ2-7,NA,TRBV29-1,TGCAGCGTGGGCACGGCCTACGAGCAGTACTTC,CSVGTAYEQYF
NA,16,TRBJ2-1,NA,TRBV6-5,TGTGCCAGCAGTTACTCGGGGGTCCGCTCCTACAATGAGCAGTTCTTC,CASSYSGVRSYNEQFF
TRBD2,15,TRBJ2-5,once,TRBV30,TGTGCCTGGAGTTGGGCTAGCGGGTTCCAAGAGACCCAGTACTTC,CAWSWASGFQETQYF
NA,14,TRBJ2-7,NA,TRBV4-1,TGCGCCAGCAGCCAAGACAGTGAGTCATACGAGCAGTACTTC,CASSQDSESYEQYF
NA,15,TRBJ1-1,NA,TRBV30,TGTGCCTGGGACCGGGACGCAAGCGGTGGGGCTGAAGCTTTCTTT,CAWDRDASGGAEAFF
NA,15,TRBJ2-6,NA,TRBV19,TGTGCCAGTAGTATTGGATTGGGTGGGGCCAACGTCCTGACTTTC,CASSIGLGGANVLTF
TRBD1,15,TRBJ2-3,NA,TRBV27,TGTGCCAGCAGTGGCTGGGACAGGGAGCCAGATACGCAGTATTTT,CASSGWDREPDTQYF
NA,15,TRBJ1-1,NA,TRBV5-4,TGTGCCAGCAGCCCGGAGGGGCTAGGTAACACTGAAGCTTTCTTT,CASSPEGLGNTEAFF
NA,15,TRBJ2-1,many,TRBV6-5,TGTGCCAGCAGTGTGCGGACGGAGGGATACAATGAGCAGTTCTTC,CASSVRTEGYNEQFF
TRBD2,16,TRBJ2-1,NA,TRBV7-2,TGTGCCAGCAGCTTAGCTGCGGGGGGCTCCTACAATGAGCAGTTCTTC,CASSLAAGGSYNEQFF
NA,16,TRBJ2-7,NA,TRBV4-1,TGCGCCAGCAGCCAAGATGTAGGGGCCTCATCCTACGAGCAGTACTTC,CASSQDVGASSYEQYF
NA,16,TRBJ2-7,NA,TRBV6-6,TGTGCCAGCAGTCCATCCGAAACCCCAGTACGCGGGGAGCAGTACTTC,CASSPSETPVRGEQYF
TRBD2,14,TRBJ2-1,NA,TRBV27,TGTGCCAGCAGTCTTACTAGCGCTCGCAATGAGCAGTTCTTC,CASSLTSARNEQFF
TRBD1,13,TRBJ2-2,NA,TRBV6-6,TGTGCCTCAGGGGGCTGGAACACCGGGGAGCTGTTTTTT,CASGGWNTGELFF
TRBD2,14,TRBJ2-5,NA,TRBV11-2,TGTGCCAGCAGCTACACTAGCGGGCGGGAGACCCAGTACTTC,CASSYTSGRETQYF
NA,11,TRBJ2-7,NA,TRBV28,TGTGCCAGCAGTCTGGGGGGCCAGCAGTACTTC,CASSLGGQQYF
NA,15,TRBJ2-5,NA,TRBV7-9,TGTGCCAGCAGCTTAGTCGGCAGCTACCAAGAGACCCAGTACTTC,CASSLVGSYQETQYF
NA,15,TRBJ2-7,NA,TRBV6-6,TGTGCCAGCAGGACCCCCATCGCAGGGCAATACGAGCAGTACTTC,CASRTPIAGQYEQYF
NA,15,TRBJ2-3,NA,TRBV5-1,TGCGCCAGCAGCTTCGGGGCCCCTCCAACAGATACGCAGTATTTT,CASSFGAPPTDTQYF
NA,14,TRBJ2-1,NA,TRBV4-3,TGCGCCAGCAGCCAAGATCGGCTCTACAATGAGCAGTTCTTC,CASSQDRLYNEQFF
TRBD1,16,TRBJ1-1,NA,TRBV4-1,TGCGCCAGCAGCGTGACAGGGAAGGGGTTGAACACTGAAGCTTTCTTT,CASSVTGKGLNTEAFF
NA,13,TRBJ1-1,once,TRBV5-6,TGTGCCAGCAGCTTGGTGGTCACGACTGAAGCTTTCTTT,CASSLVVTTEAFF
NA,15,TRBJ2-1,NA,TRBV4-3,TGCGCCAGCAGCCCCTACGGGGGTCTGGACAATGAGCAGTTCTTC,CASSPYGGLDNEQFF
TRBD2,14,TRBJ2-7,NA,TRBV28,TGTGCCAGCGCCAGGACTAGTTTTGTCGACGAGCAGTACTTC,CASARTSFVDEQYF
TRBD1,16,TRBJ1-2,few,TRBV2,TGTGCCAGCAGTCCTTGGACAGGGGGGCTTAACTATGGCTACACCTTC,CASSPWTGGLNYGYTF
NA,11,TRBJ1-1,few,TRBV7-6,TGTGCCAGCAGCACTGGACAGGAAGCTTTCTTT,CASSTGQEAFF
NA,13,TRBJ2-5,NA,TRBV14,TGTGCCAGCAGCCAAGAGATGGGAGAGACCCAGTACTTC,CASSQEMGETQYF
NA,15,TRBJ2-2,few,TRBV7-9,TGTGCCAGCAGCTCAACGGACAGGAACACCGGGGAGCTGTTTTTT,CASSSTDRNTGELFF